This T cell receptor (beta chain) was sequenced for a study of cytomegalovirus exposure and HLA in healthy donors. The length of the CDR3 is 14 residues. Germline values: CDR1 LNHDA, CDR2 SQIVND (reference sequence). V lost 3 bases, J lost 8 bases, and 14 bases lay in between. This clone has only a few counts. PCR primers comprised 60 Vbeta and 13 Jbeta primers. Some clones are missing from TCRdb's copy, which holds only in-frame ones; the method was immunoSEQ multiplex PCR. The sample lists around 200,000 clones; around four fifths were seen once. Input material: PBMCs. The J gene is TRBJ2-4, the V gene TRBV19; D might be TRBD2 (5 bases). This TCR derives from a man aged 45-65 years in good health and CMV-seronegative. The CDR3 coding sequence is TGTGCCAGTAGTATCTTGGGGAGTATAGACATTCAGTACTTC. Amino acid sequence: CASSILGSIDIQYF.